There are many counts of the clone carrying this TCR beta chain. There are 13 residues in the CDR3. Deletions cut 0 bases from V and 4 bases from J, with 6 bases between. Per the germline V gene, CDR1 is SGHRS and CDR2 is YFSETQ. These data belong to a study of human T cells and chemical hapten exposure. As for time point: pre-sensitization, week 0. Treatment: therapeutic diphenylcyclopropenone sensitization with weekly scalp DPC. Individual cDNA molecules (in the library) carried attached unique molecular identifiers. In TCRdb, the RACE reads were re-called with MiXCR into one record per CDR3 protein. The profile shows around 300,000 distinct CDR3 sequences, about 5% of them singletons.

The chain uses TRBV5-1 and TRBJ2-3; no definite D call. This clonotype was sampled from a young woman with alopecia areata. Some clones in this sample may be carry-over from other donors' samples. Sequences were derived from whole blood, sampled in connection with sensitization to the hapten diphenylcyclopropenone (DPC). For the CDR3, the DNA is TGCGCCAGCAGCTTGGGGGGTGCAGATACGCAGTATTTT. It codes for CASSLGGADTQYF. Full variable domain (rest looked up from reference TRBV5-1 and TRBJ2-3): KAGVTQTPRYLIKTRGQQVTLSCSPISGHRSVSWYQQTPGQGLQFLFEYFSETQRNKGNFPGRFSGRQFSNSRSEMNVSTLELGDSALYLCASSLGGADTQYFGPGTRLTVL.